These 19 T cell receptor beta chains were all obtained from the same sample, sequenced in a study of blood T cell repertoires in COVID-19 (dated by TCRdb to 2020 to 2022). Library preparation used the immunoSEQ multiplex PCR assay. What TCRdb holds here is the immuneACCESS table cut down to in-frame rearrangements. Part of the clones is not present; checked against another copy, under half of the missing clones reflect an unresolved V gene, and the others are unexplained. This sample holds approximately 250,000 clones; approximately 90% were observed only once. The ten largest clones capture about 3% of the sample. The sequenced sample was PBMCs or T cells enriched from blood (not recorded which). These receptors were taken from a man between 35 and 55 years old who had been exposed to COVID-19.

This clone is a singleton in its sample. V is TRBV4-1 and J is TRBJ1-1, with TRBD1 identical over 11 bases. Germline lookup yields CDR1 MGHRA and CDR2 YSYEKL. After removal of 3 bases from V and 4 bases from J, the junction contained 4 bases not matched to a gene. This CDR3 comprises 15 residues. The CDR3 DNA sequence: TGCGCCAGCAGCCAGGGGACAGGGGGAATCACTGAAGCTTTCTTT. This codes for CASSQGTGGITEAFF.

The chain joins TRBV30 to TRBJ2-2, with unresolved D. There are 15 residues in the CDR3. CDR1 and CDR2 (germline): GTSNPN, SVGIG (reference sequence). V lost 8 bases and J lost 0, with 16 bases in between. The CDR3 spells CAILRGFANTGELFF. The CDR3 nucleotides are TGTGCCATCCTTAGAGGTTTCGCGAACACCGGGGAGCTGTTTTTT.

The rearrangement uses TRBV18 and TRBJ2-7; 8 bases line up with TRBD2. The CDR3 is 15 residues long. The germline V gene has CDR1 KGHSH and CDR2 LQKENI. The V segment lost 3 bases and the J segment 2 bases; nucleotides outside the gene matches: 6. For the CDR3, the DNA is TGTGCCAGCTCACCCCCCAGCGGGAGTGCCTACGAGCAGTACTTC. It translates to CASSPPSGSAYEQYF.

This chain joins TRBV27 and TRBJ2-1, with 8 nucleotides matching TRBD1. This CDR3 contains 15 residues. V lost 1 base and J lost 5; bases outside the gene matches: 4. The germline gives CDR1 MNHEY, CDR2 SMNVEV (reference sequence). The CDR3 nucleotides read TGTGCCAGCAGTTTATATCACAGGGGGAACAATGAGCAGTTCTTC. Its translation: CASSLYHRGNNEQFF.

The sample holds one count of this clone. The chain has TRBV5-1 and TRBJ1-2, with 7 bases that match TRBD1. Trimming cost V 4 bases and J 4 bases; bases outside gene matches: 10. The CDR3 contains 15 residues. Germline V gene lookup returns CDR1 SGHRS and CDR2 YFSETQ. The CDR3: CASSPGQVEIYGYTF. The CDR3 DNA follows: TGCGCCAGCAGCCCCGGACAGGTGGAAATCTATGGCTACACCTTC.

The chain carries TRBV7-2 and TRBJ2-1; 13 bases align to TRBD2. There are 18 residues in the CDR3. Germline V lookup: CDR1 SGHTA, CDR2 FQGNSA. V shed 1 base and J 5 bases; nucleotides not matched to a gene: 8. CDR3 region: CASSLVSTLAGGHNEQFF. The DNA for the CDR3 is TGTGCCAGCAGCTTAGTCTCAACACTAGCGGGAGGGCACAATGAGCAGTTCTTC. The variable domain in full, completed from reference TRBV7-2 and TRBJ2-1, reads GAGVSQSPSNKVTEKGKDVELRCDPISGHTALYWYRQSLGQGLEFLIYFQGNSAPDKSGLPSDRFSAERTGGSVSTLTIQRTQQEDSAVYLCASSLVSTLAGGHNEQFFGPGTRLTVL.

V usage is TRBV7-6 and J usage is TRBJ2-1; perhaps TRBD2 as D (5 bases). In germline, CDR1 is SGHVS, CDR2 FNYEAQ. The CDR3 runs to 15 residues. V lost 1 base and J lost 8, with 15 bases in between. CDR3: CASSLGLYGKDEQFF. CDR3 bases: TGTGCCAGCAGCTTAGGATTATACGGGAAGGATGAGCAGTTCTTC.

The chain links TRBV5-1 to TRBJ1-5; D gene unclear. The length of the CDR3 is 14 residues. V was clipped by 2 bases and J by 1 base, with 7 bases between them. Germline V lookup: CDR1 SGHRS, CDR2 YFSETQ. The CDR3 bases are TGCGCCAGCAGCTTCGGGGAAAGCAATCAGCCCCAGCATTTT. Translation gives CASSFGESNQPQHF.

This rearrangement joins TRBV27 to TRBJ1-2; a possible D gene is TRBD1 (6 bases). This CDR3 is 13 amino acids long. Trimming took 5 bases from V and 2 from J, leaving 9 bases between them. Germline V CDR1 and CDR2: MNHEY, SMNVEV (reference sequence). CDR3 sequence (DNA): TGTGCCAGCAGTCGGACAGAAAACTATGGCTACACCTTC. Its protein is CASSRTENYGYTF.

Details on this clone: Other DNA sequences within the sample encode an identical CDR3. The chain is built from TRBV18 and TRBJ1-6; the D is unclear. This CDR3 is built from 12 residues. The germline V gene encodes CDR1 KGHSH and CDR2 LQKENI. Trimming stripped 3 bases from V and 7 bases from J, with 4 bases between. The CDR3 DNA reads TGTGCCAGCTCACCCGGGAATTCACCCCTCCACTTT. Protein: CASSPGNSPLHF.

The rearrangement joins TRBV29-1 to TRBJ2-7; TRBD2 agrees at 12 bases. Germline V lookup: CDR1 SQVTM, CDR2 ANQGSEA. The trim removed 4 bases at V and 0 bases at J, leaving 4 bases unmatched. The CDR3 extends over 15 amino acids. The CDR3 DNA reads TGCAGCGTTGTCCTGACTAGCGGGAGCTCCTACGAGCAGTACTTC. This gives the protein CSVVLTSGSSYEQYF.

Turning to this clone: One end of the junction does not line up with germline, which may come from a read error. The V gene is TRBV29-1, the J gene TRBJ1-3, with 7 bases aligning to TRBD1. CDR3 length equals 14 residues. Germline CDR1 is SQVTM and CDR2 is ANQGSEA. The CDR3 bases are TGCAGCGTCGAAGGGGGCCTCTCTGGAAACACCATATATTTT. Encoded protein: CSVEGGLSGNTIYF.

The CDR3 coding sequence is TGCGCCAGCAGCTTGCAAGGGGGCGATGGCTACACCTTC. This codes for CASSLQGGDGYTF. The rearrangement uses TRBV5-1 and TRBJ1-2; 7 bases line up with TRBD1. The CDR3 consists of 13 residues. The junction had 3 bases not matched to a gene; V was cut back by 1 base and J by 6 bases. Germline assignment: CDR1 SGHRS and CDR2 YFSETQ.

This chain uses TRBV7-9 with TRBJ1-1; 9 nucleotides align to TRBD1. V lost 5 bases and J lost 11; bases outside the gene matches: 12. The germline CDR1 and CDR2 sequences are SEHNR and FQNEAQ (reference sequence). This CDR3 has 14 residues. CDR3 bases: TGTGCCAGCAGCCCGGGCGGGACAGGGATTCGGGCTTTCTTT. It yields the protein CASSPGGTGIRAFF.

The J gene is TRBJ1-5, the V gene TRBV7-9; the match to TRBD1 covers 8 bases. CDR1 is SEHNR, CDR2 FQNEAQ, per germline (reference sequence). V was pared by 5 bases and J by 5 bases, with 2 bases of the junction left unmatched. This CDR3 region has 13 residues. This CDR3 is CASSRTGHQPQHF. The CDR3, as DNA: TGTGCCAGCAGCCGGACAGGGCATCAGCCCCAGCATTTT. The full variable domain, with the rest looked up from reference TRBV7-9 and TRBJ1-5, is DTGVSQNPRHKITKRGQNVTFRCDPISEHNRLYWYRQTLGQGPEFLTYFQNEAQLEKSRLLSDRFSAERPKGSFSTLEIQRTEQGDSAMYLCASSRTGHQPQHFGDGTRLSIL.

The chain employs TRBV6-5 and TRBJ2-7, with TRBD1 identical over 11 bases. This CDR3 has 15 amino acids. V was clipped by 8 bases and J by 5 bases; unmatched bases: 11. CDR1 is MNHEY and CDR2 is SVGAGI in the germline V gene. Here the CDR3 reads CASLWGTGGRNEQYF. In DNA form, the CDR3 reads TGTGCCAGCCTATGGGGGACAGGGGGGAGGAACGAGCAGTACTTC.

The chain recombines TRBV19 with TRBJ1-4; 9 bases line up with TRBD1. CDR1 is LNHDA and CDR2 is SQIVND in the germline V gene (reference sequence). V shed 4 bases and J 5 bases; nucleotides not matched to a gene: 17. The CDR3 totals 19 residues. In DNA, the CDR3 is TGTGCCAGTAGTACTCGACAGGGACAGGGAAAGGTTGCAAATGAAAAACTGTTTTTT. Protein product: CASSTRQGQGKVANEKLFF.

CDR3 nucleotide sequence: TGTGCCAGTAGGCAGATTATGACAGATACGCAGTATTTT. Amino acids: CASRQIMTDTQYF. This chain links TRBV19 with TRBJ2-3; D remains ambiguous. Trimming took 6 bases from V and 3 from J, leaving 10 bases between them. CDR3 length: 13 amino acids. The V gene's germline CDR1 is LNHDA and CDR2 SQIVND (reference sequence).

The V call is TRBV7-3, the J call TRBJ2-1; TRBD2 might be the D (5 bases). The CDR3 is 15 residues long. The V gene lost 1 base and the J gene lost 5 bases, with 12 bases spanning the gap. Per germline, CDR1 SGHTA and CDR2 FQGTGA. Here the CDR3 DNA reads TGTGCCAGCAGCTTAATGAGCGGACCAAACAATGAGCAGTTCTTC. Amino acid sequence: CASSLMSGPNNEQFF.